This T cell receptor beta chain was captured by sequencing in a study of blood T cell repertoires in COVID-19. The wider study: Samples representing acute and convalescent COVID-19 were sourced from the United States, Italy and Spain. T cells, B-cell-depleted T cells, or PBMCs supplied cDNA or gDNA.

Methods used by the authors: For nucleated cells, counts were estimated from reference gene primer amplification. TCRdb's copy holds only in-frame clones and misses some; the assay was immunoSEQ multiplex PCR. That table gives V, J and clone size, and the DNA gave D and trimming. The repertoire holds about 130,000 clones, with under 85% as singletons. CDR1 and CDR2 from the germline V gene are KGHSH and LQKENI. The CDR3 spans 16 residues. V was clipped by 3 bases and J by 5 bases, with 19 bases between them. This chain joins TRBV18 and TRBJ1-1; tentative D call: TRBD1 (6 bases). This TCR derives from a man aged 35 to 55 with active or convalescent COVID-19. The sequencing input was peripheral blood. The CDR3 DNA reads TGTGCCAGCTCACCCCAACAGGGCACCCTTGATACTGAAGCTTTCTTT. This sequence encodes CASSPQQGTLDTEAFF.